The entry below gives a single T cell receptor beta chain sequence along with its context. The target antigen is unknown. After removal of 3 bases from V and 5 bases from J, the junction contained 8 bases not matched to a gene. CDR1 and CDR2 (germline): SGHTS, YDEGEE. The CDR3 sequence is 15 residues long. The sample comes from a study of T cell responses to AZD1222 COVID-19 vaccine. Study results and caveats: Seropositive at baseline were only five or six AZD1222 recipients. Regions 160-218 and 743-854 held dominance among vaccine-associated CD4 TCRs, which spanned spike.

Assay: immunoSEQ multiplex PCR; the TCRdb copy retains only in-frame clones and omits some. Of approximately 110,000 clones listed, about 85% were seen once; the top ten hold over 5%. The clonotype originates from an adult in good health. The V call is TRBV5-8, the J call TRBJ2-5; 9 bases agree with TRBD1. The specimen was peripheral blood, collected on day 0 of AZD1222 vaccination. CDR3 coding DNA: TGTGCCAGCAGCTCCGGGACAGGGTCTGGGGAGACCCAGTACTTC. Its translation is CASSSGTGSGETQYF. Together with reference TRBV5-8 and TRBJ2-5, the CDR3 gives the full variable domain: EAGVTQSPTHLIKTRGQQATLRCSPISGHTSVYWYQQALGLGLQFLLWYDEGEERNRGNFPPRFSGRQFPNYSSELNVNALELEDSALYLCASSSGTGSGETQYFGPGTRLLVL.